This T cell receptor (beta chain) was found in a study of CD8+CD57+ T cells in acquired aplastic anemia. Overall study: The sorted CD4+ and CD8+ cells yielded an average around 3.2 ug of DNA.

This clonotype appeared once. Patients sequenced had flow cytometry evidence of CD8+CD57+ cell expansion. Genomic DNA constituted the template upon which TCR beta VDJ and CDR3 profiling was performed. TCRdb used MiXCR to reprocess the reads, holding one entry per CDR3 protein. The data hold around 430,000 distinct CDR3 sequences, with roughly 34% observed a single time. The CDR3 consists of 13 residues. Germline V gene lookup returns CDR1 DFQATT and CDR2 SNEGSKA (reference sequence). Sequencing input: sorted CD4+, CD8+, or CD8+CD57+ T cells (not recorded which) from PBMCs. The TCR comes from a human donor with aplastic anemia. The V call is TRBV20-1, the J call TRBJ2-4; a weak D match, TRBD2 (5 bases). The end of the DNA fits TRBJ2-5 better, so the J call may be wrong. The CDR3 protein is CSASAPGKETQYF. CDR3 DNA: TGCAGTGCCTCCGCCCCGGGGAAGGAGACCCAGTACTTC.